This T cell receptor beta chain was recorded in a study of T cell responses to AZD1222 COVID-19 vaccine. Study summary: Second doses that came at about 4 or about 12 weeks were put together.

The table came from immunoSEQ multiplex PCR; TCRdb's copy has only in-frame clones and leaves some out. The profile shows about 150,000 clones, over 85% of them singletons. There are 15 residues in the CDR3. Material: peripheral blood, obtained on day 0 of AZD1222 vaccination. The chain links TRBV21-1 to TRBJ2-1. TRBV21-1 is a documented pseudogene. This sequence originates from an adult in good health. In nucleotides, the CDR3 is TGTGCCAGCAGCTCAAGGGGGGACAAAGAGATTGAGCAGTTCTTC. Protein: CASSSRGDKEIEQFF.